This TCR beta chain was sequenced in a study of blood T cell repertoires in COVID-19. Overall study: Some COVID-19 samples were acute and others convalescent; all came from the United States, Italy and Spain. PBMCs, B-cell-depleted T cells, or T cells provided the cDNA or gDNA that made up the material.

This CDR3 spans 17 amino acids. Trimming took 2 bases from V and 3 from J; bases not matched to a gene: 10. Germline loops: CDR1 WSHSY, CDR2 SAAADI. Per the study methods: Reference gene primers were amplified, and this amplification served to estimate nucleated cell counts. Assay: immunoSEQ multiplex PCR; the TCRdb copy retains only in-frame clones and omits some. For V, J and clone size, that table is used; D and trimming come from the DNA. The table lists just under 55,000 clones, approximately 90% of them singletons, with roughly 7.6% in the top ten. The clonotype comes from a woman in her thirties or forties with active COVID-19. The sample taken for sequencing was peripheral blood. The V call is TRBV10-2, the J call TRBJ2-1; 7 bases agree with TRBD2. This chain's CDR3 is CASSEPPGLRIYNEQFF. The DNA of the CDR3 is TGCGCCAGCAGTGAGCCTCCGGGACTACGTATCTACAATGAGCAGTTCTTC.